Listed below are T cell receptor beta chains from one sample, sequenced in a study of beta chain features in type 1 diabetes. Clones were sequenced by immunoSEQ multiplex PCR, and TCRdb holds only the in-frame ones, with some missing. The table has about 710,000 clones, around 15% seen once; the top ten hold approximately 0.042%. The specimen sequenced was naive CD4+ T cells from blood. The receptors derive from a young man with type 1 diabetes. Both conserved end residues are part of each CDR3. The D gene is left open where the match is weak.

TRBV2,-,TRBJ2-3,CASSSFAGFTDTQYF
TRBV5-1,-,TRBJ2-6,CASSLGSAGANVLTF
TRBV5-1,-,TRBJ2-3,CASSLTLAESTDTQYF
TRBV28,-,TRBJ1-2,CASSSHTGSGGYTF
TRBV6-6,-,TRBJ1-5,CASSYSKTNQPQHF
TRBV5-4,TRBD1,TRBJ2-1,CASSLDDRGRFGEQFF
TRBV5-1,TRBD2,TRBJ2-1,CASSLEAGGLYNEQFF
TRBV5-1,-,TRBJ2-3,CASSLDPGDTQYF
TRBV30,-,TRBJ1-3,CAGALTVGNTIYF
TRBV30,TRBD2,TRBJ2-7,CAWNPSGNYEQYF
TRBV29-1,TRBD1,TRBJ1-5,CSVTQGINQPQHF
TRBV5-1,-,TRBJ1-4,CASTASPANEKLFF
TRBV4-2,-,TRBJ2-3,CASSQEGVAVQPRSTDTQYF
TRBV6-5,TRBD2,TRBJ2-3,CASSYSGLAGIDTQYF
TRBV11-1,-,TRBJ2-5,CASSFTTLETQYF
TRBV6-6,TRBD1,TRBJ1-5,CASRDRVGQPQHF
TRBV7-6,-,TRBJ2-6,CASSLGAAGANVLTF
TRBV7-9,TRBD1,TRBJ1-3,CASSLEGQIGNTIYF
TRBV5-6,-,TRBJ2-1,CASSLQGAQFF
TRBV2,-,TRBJ1-5,CASSEGGYSNQPQHF
TRBV27,-,TRBJ1-1,CASSLSIHNTEAFF
TRBV5-1,-,TRBJ2-1,CASSLSGFSYNEQFF
TRBV7-9,-,TRBJ2-5,CASSGRQETQYF
TRBV15,-,TRBJ2-4,CATSRDTAISKNIQYF
TRBV10-2,-,TRBJ1-1,CASSESAGMGIPNEAFF
TRBV30,-,TRBJ2-7,CAWSVKRDAHEQYF
TRBV4-1,-,TRBJ1-3,CASSQASAGRWGNTIYF
TRBV30,-,TRBJ1-5,CAWSFRDNQPQHF
TRBV7-3,-,TRBJ2-5,CASSLNRGETQYF
TRBV25-1,-,TRBJ1-2,CASSDEKNYGYTF
TRBV9,TRBD1,TRBJ2-3,CASSVGTGMRPDTQYF
TRBV19,-,TRBJ2-7,CASSVPGSSYEQYF
TRBV28,TRBD1,TRBJ1-2,CASSPPDRGFGYTF
TRBV30,-,-,CAWRQGPPYEQYF
TRBV18,-,TRBJ2-2,CASFPAGTNTGELFF
TRBV6-1,TRBD1,TRBJ1-2,CAISESPPGTGGAGYTF
TRBV5-1,TRBD2,TRBJ2-5,CASSGLAGIQETQYF
TRBV30,-,TRBJ1-1,CAWTSRFNTEAFF
TRBV30,TRBD1,TRBJ2-7,CAWSPGQGSYEQYF
TRBV4-1,TRBD1,TRBJ2-1,CASSLRPGQGDNEQFF
TRBV7-2,-,TRBJ2-3,CASSFKWLDTQYF
TRBV9,-,TRBJ1-4,CASSLTALAGDNEKLFF
TRBV7-2,TRBD2,TRBJ2-4,CASSSGGDNIQYF
TRBV10-3,TRBD1,TRBJ1-2,CAISARGLDYGYTF
TRBV4-1,TRBD1,TRBJ1-1,CASSRVGTGTQNTEAFF
TRBV7-9,TRBD1,TRBJ2-7,CASSLGQGNYEQYF
TRBV15,-,TRBJ2-2,CATDFFTGELFF
TRBV4-3,TRBD1,TRBJ2-5,CASSQGWTGPPETQYF
TRBV6-1,-,TRBJ1-5,CASIGAINQPQHF
TRBV7-2,-,TRBJ1-4,CASSPTGSHEKLFF
TRBV27,-,TRBJ1-4,CASSSAGPTNEKLFF
TRBV6-5,-,TRBJ2-2,CASSYRWGNTGELFF
TRBV2,TRBD1,TRBJ2-5,CASSEGTVNLKTQYF
TRBV28,-,TRBJ1-4,CASRAENVGGGEKLFF
TRBV6-6,-,TRBJ2-1,CASSARNEQFF
TRBV14,-,TRBJ2-1,CASTGRGGTYNEQFF
TRBV5-4,-,TRBJ1-2,CASSSQGRDGYTF
TRBV4-2,-,TRBJ2-3,CASSLQGLATDTQYF
TRBV7-6,-,TRBJ2-5,CASSLSEETQYF